The T cell receptor (beta chain) described here comes from a study of blood T cell repertoires in COVID-19. Assay: immunoSEQ multiplex PCR; the TCRdb copy retains only in-frame clones and omits some. This table holds about 350,000 clones, approximately 89% found once. Germline V gives CDR1 MNHEY, CDR2 SVGAGI. After removal of 2 bases from V and 8 bases from J, the junction contained 7 bases not matched to a gene. The CDR3 totals 15 residues. The chain employs TRBV6-5 and TRBJ2-1; 9 nucleotides align to TRBD2. Material: peripheral blood. This sequence was found in a woman younger than 35 who had recovered from COVID-19. In DNA, the CDR3 is TGTGCCAGCAGTTACGGAGCGGGAGGTACCTATGAGCAGTTCTTC. Protein product: CASSYGAGGTYEQFF.